Listed below are T cell receptor beta chains from one sample, sequenced in a study of blood T cell repertoires in COVID-19. Profiling relied on immunoSEQ multiplex PCR, and the TCRdb table lists in-frame clones only, not all of them. Of roughly 190,000 clones in the sample, 86% were seen once. The sample was peripheral blood. Receptors originate from a man between 65 and 85 years old with acute or convalescent COVID-19. Each CDR3 is given with its conserved first and last residue. A D gene is named only where the DNA matches it firmly. Size is omitted from some rows. Given values are once, few, many or a class for expanded clones.

TRBJ1-1,NA,TRBV4-2,NA,CASSRTGSTEAFF,TGTGCCAGCAGCAGGACGGGGAGCACTGAAGCTTTCTTT
TRBJ2-3,medium-sized,TRBV5-3,NA,CARSLAHGETGKLVLRLDTQYF,TGTGCCAGAAGCTTAGCCCATGGCGAAACAGGGAAGCTCGTCCTAAGGCTGGATACGCAGTATTTT
TRBJ1-1,NA,TRBV5-1,TRBD1,CASSTGQGEGAEAFF,TGCGCCAGCAGCACCGGACAGGGGGAAGGTGCTGAAGCTTTCTTT
TRBJ2-3,NA,TRBV27,TRBD2,CASSLNWLADSSTDTQYF,TGTGCCAGCAGTTTAAATTGGCTAGCGGATTCTAGCACAGATACGCAGTATTTT
TRBJ2-2,few,TRBV5-1,TRBD2,CASSYLAGGNTGELFF,TGCGCCAGCAGCTACCTAGCGGGAGGGAACACCGGGGAGCTGTTTTTT
TRBJ2-7,NA,TRBV10-1,TRBD1,CASDQTKGQDLSYEQYF,TGCGCCAGCGACCAGACCAAAGGACAGGACCTCTCCTACGAGCAGTACTTC
TRBJ2-5,NA,TRBV5-6,TRBD2,CASSHSGGAFAETQYF,TGTGCCAGCAGCCATAGCGGGGGGGCCTTTGCGGAGACCCAGTACTTC
TRBJ1-6,NA,TRBV7-9,NA,CASSFSGVDSPLHF,TGTGCCAGCAGCTTCTCCGGTGTAGATTCACCCCTCCACTTT
TRBJ2-2,NA,TRBV6-4,TRBD2,CASSVLAGGDTGELFF,TGTGCCAGCAGTGTCCTAGCGGGAGGGGACACCGGGGAGCTGTTTTTT
TRBJ1-2,NA,TRBV7-9,TRBD1,CASSSQPYGTGNGYTF,TGTGCCAGCAGCTCCCAGCCTTACGGGACAGGGAATGGCTACACCTTC
TRBJ1-4,NA,TRBV5-6,NA,CASSLASGGAREKLFF,TGTGCCAGCAGCTTGGCTTCTGGGGGCGCACGTGAAAAACTGTTTTTT
TRBJ2-3,NA,TRBV9,TRBD2,CASSGPSSGGIDTQYF,TGTGCCAGCAGCGGGCCGTCTAGCGGGGGGATTGATACGCAGTATTTT
TRBJ2-7,few,TRBV9,TRBD1,CASSVKAGGEQYF,TGTGCCAGCAGCGTTAAAGCAGGGGGCGAGCAGTACTTC
TRBJ1-2,NA,TRBV9,TRBD1,CASSPDRNYGYTF,TGTGCCAGCAGCCCGGACAGGAACTATGGCTACACCTTC
TRBJ1-2,NA,TRBV5-1,NA,CASSPQANYGYTF,TGCGCCAGCAGCCCACAGGCTAACTATGGCTACACCTTC
TRBJ2-3,once,TRBV7-7,NA,CASSLGPLGTDTQYF,TGTGCCAGCAGCTTAGGCCCACTCGGCACAGATACGCAGTATTTT
TRBJ1-1,NA,TRBV10-3,NA,CAISDQGRGNTEAFF,TGTGCCATCAGTGACCAGGGAAGGGGGAACACTGAAGCTTTCTTT
TRBJ1-1,once,TRBV5-1,TRBD1,CASSLAMWGQREAFF,TGCGCCAGCAGCTTGGCGATGTGGGGACAGCGTGAAGCTTTCTTT
TRBJ1-1,NA,TRBV6-5,NA,CAGGVNTEAFF,TGTGCTGGGGGGGTGAACACTGAAGCTTTCTTT
TRBJ2-3,NA,TRBV13,NA,CASSLAGDTDTQYF,TGTGCCAGCAGCTTAGCGGGGGACACAGATACGCAGTATTTT
TRBJ2-1,NA,TRBV19,NA,CASSIDGAGQNVIRFF,TGTGCCAGTAGTATCGATGGGGCCGGACAGAACGTCATCCGGTTCTTC
TRBJ1-1,NA,TRBV10-1,NA,CASIQRSGENTEAFF,TGCGCCAGCATTCAAAGGTCGGGGGAGAACACTGAAGCTTTCTTT
TRBJ1-4,NA,TRBV7-9,NA,CASSVGVRSDEKLFF,TGTGCCAGCAGCGTTGGCGTGAGGTCGGATGAAAAACTGTTTTTT
TRBJ2-5,NA,TRBV11-2,TRBD1,CASNLATQGAGETQYF,TGTGCCAGCAACTTAGCCACCCAGGGGGCGGGGGAGACCCAGTACTTC
TRBJ1-1,NA,TRBV6-1,NA,CASSETGIGNTEAFF,TGTGCCAGCAGTGAAACAGGGATAGGGAACACTGAAGCTTTCTTT
TRBJ1-6,few,TRBV28,NA,CASSTLNGGDSPLHF,TGTGCCAGCAGCACCCTGAATGGGGGGGATTCACCCCTCCACTTT
TRBJ1-5,NA,TRBV5-6,TRBD1,CASSFRQGAMGNQPQHF,TGTGCCAGCAGCTTTCGTCAGGGGGCGATGGGCAATCAGCCCCAGCATTTT
TRBJ1-2,NA,TRBV6-5,NA,CASSLTRGYGYTF,TGTGCCAGCAGTCTCACGCGGGGTTATGGCTACACCTTC
TRBJ2-3,NA,TRBV2,TRBD2,CASSEGTSADTQYF,TGTGCCAGCAGCGAGGGGACTAGCGCCGATACGCAGTATTTT
TRBJ1-6,once,TRBV28,NA,CASSLVGAYSPLHF,TGTGCCAGCAGTTTAGTGGGGGCTTATTCACCCCTCCACTTT
TRBJ1-2,NA,TRBV5-1,NA,CASSPGGRDYGYTF,TGCGCCAGCAGCCCCGGAGGGCGCGACTATGGCTACACCTTC
TRBJ2-3,few,TRBV5-4,TRBD2,CASSSGTSGQTDTQYF,TGTGCCAGCAGCTCCGGGACTAGCGGACAGACAGATACGCAGTATTTT
TRBJ2-1,NA,TRBV5-6,TRBD2,CASSLILLAGGNEQFF,TGTGCCAGCAGCTTAATCCTACTAGCGGGGGGCAATGAGCAGTTCTTC
TRBJ2-1,NA,TRBV5-1,NA,CASVIDPGSYNEQFF,TGCGCCAGCGTAATAGACCCGGGGTCCTACAATGAGCAGTTCTTC
TRBJ1-2,NA,TRBV18,TRBD1,CASSAGTGLDGYTF,TGTGCCAGCTCAGCCGGGACAGGGTTGGATGGCTACACCTTC
TRBJ1-4,NA,TRBV9,TRBD1,CASSVTGANEKLFF,TGTGCCAGCAGCGTAACAGGGGCTAATGAAAAACTGTTTTTT
TRBJ1-1,NA,TRBV10-3,TRBD1,CAISDGTGPMNTEAFF,TGTGCCATCAGTGATGGGACAGGGCCGATGAACACTGAAGCTTTCTTT
TRBJ2-7,NA,TRBV5-1,NA,CASSLEPRFEQYF,TGCGCCAGCAGCTTGGAGCCCCGTTTCGAGCAGTACTTC
TRBJ2-1,NA,TRBV4-2,TRBD2,CASSPGASGGYNEQFF,TGTGCCAGCAGCCCGGGGGCTAGCGGGGGTTACAATGAGCAGTTCTTC
TRBJ2-7,NA,TRBV2,NA,CASSVDSSSYEQYF,TGTGCCAGCAGCGTCGACAGTAGCTCCTACGAGCAGTACTTC
TRBJ2-2,NA,TRBV7-8,TRBD1,CASGSRGPLTGELFF,TGTGCCAGCGGATCCAGGGGGCCCCTCACCGGGGAGCTGTTTTTT
TRBJ1-5,NA,TRBV12-3/TRBV12-4,NA,CASSLTQGQPQHF,TGTGCCAGCAGCCTTACCCAGGGTCAGCCCCAGCATTTT
TRBJ2-1,NA,TRBV5-8,NA,CASSYRGYNEQFF,TGTGCCAGCAGCTATCGGGGTTACAATGAGCAGTTCTTC
TRBJ1-2,NA,TRBV29-1,NA,CSVERGSDYGYTF,TGCAGCGTTGAGAGGGGGTCGGACTATGGCTACACCTTC
TRBJ1-2,once,TRBV6-5,NA,CASIYHEGSGDGYTF,TGTGCCAGCATTTATCACGAAGGCAGCGGAGATGGCTACACCTTC
TRBJ2-5,NA,TRBV5-8,NA,CASSPTLRGTQYF,TGTGCCAGCAGCCCTACTTTAAGAGGGACCCAGTACTTC
TRBJ2-7,many,TRBV7-2,TRBD1,CASSLAGTAFYEQYF,TGTGCCAGCAGCTTAGCCGGGACAGCTTTCTACGAGCAGTACTTC
TRBJ1-5,NA,TRBV10-3,TRBD1,CAISESQGAWQPQHF,TGTGCCATCAGTGAGTCACAGGGGGCTTGGCAGCCCCAGCATTTT
TRBJ2-3,NA,TRBV2,NA,CASTPDSGTDTQYF,TGTGCCAGCACCCCGGACAGCGGTACAGATACGCAGTATTTT
TRBJ2-1,NA,TRBV7-8,TRBD2,CASSGQRGEGNEQFF,TGTGCCAGCAGCGGACAGCGGGGGGAAGGCAATGAGCAGTTCTTC